The 27 T cell receptor beta chains in this list originate from one sample, sequenced in a study of T cell responses to AZD1222 COVID-19 vaccine. TCRdb's copy holds only in-frame clones and misses some; the assay was immunoSEQ multiplex PCR. The sample lists some 85,000 clones, around 90% seen once, with about 7.5% in the top ten. Sample: peripheral blood, taken on day 0 of AZD1222 vaccination. All receptors derive from an adult in good health.

The rearrangement links TRBV5-4 to TRBJ1-1, with D tentatively TRBD1 (5 bases). Trimming shortened V by 3 bases and J by 0 bases, and 12 bases separated the two germline ends. Per the germline V gene, CDR1 is SGHNT and CDR2 is YYREEE (reference sequence). This CDR3 comprises 15 residues. The CDR3 is CASSWGTDMNTEAFF. CDR3 coding DNA: TGTGCCAGCAGCTGGGGGACCGACATGAACACTGAAGCTTTCTTT.

V gene TRBV5-6 combines with J gene TRBJ1-3; no clear D. The germline gives CDR1 SGHDT, CDR2 YYEEEE. This CDR3 has 15 amino acids. The V end lost 1 base, the J end lost 0 bases, and 8 bases lay between the germline ends. In DNA, the CDR3 is TGTGCCAGCAGCTTGACACTGAACTCTGGAAACACCATATATTTT. Its protein product is CASSLTLNSGNTIYF. Based on the CDR3 plus reference TRBV5-6 and TRBJ1-3, the full variable domain is DAGVTQSPTHLIKTRGQQVTLRCSPKSGHDTVSWYQQALGQGPQFIFQYYEEEERQRGNFPDRFSGHQFPNYSSELNVNALLLGDSALYLCASSLTLNSGNTIYFGEGSWLTVV.

The J gene is TRBJ1-5, the V gene TRBV28; TRBD1 is a possible D gene (5 bases). Trimming pared 2 bases from V and 5 bases from J, leaving 7 bases between. Per germline, CDR1 MDHEN and CDR2 SYDVKM. This CDR3 has 13 amino acids. The DNA of the CDR3 is TGTGCCAGCAGTTTAGGGGGGGATCAGCCCCAGCATTTT. Translating it yields CASSLGGDQPQHF.

This chain links TRBV28 with TRBJ2-3, with 12 bases aligning to TRBD2. The CDR3 sequence is 14 residues long. V was pared by 11 bases and J by 4 bases, with 7 bases of the junction left unmatched. Germline values: CDR1 MDHEN, CDR2 SYDVKM. The CDR3 region has the DNA TGTGCCGGTAGACTAGCGGGAGCTTCAGATACGCAGTATTTT. Its protein product is CAGRLAGASDTQYF.

The chain has TRBV10-3 and TRBJ2-6; 8 bases line up with TRBD2. The germline V gene encodes CDR1 ENHRY and CDR2 SYGVKD. With 3 bases clipped from V and 2 bases from J, the junction kept 0 bases outside the gene matches. The CDR3 spans 15 residues. The CDR3 region is CAISDGGAGANVLTF. The CDR3 DNA sequence: TGTGCCATCAGTGACGGGGGGGCTGGGGCCAACGTCCTGACTTTC.

This sequence joins TRBV20-1 and TRBJ2-5; D is possibly TRBD1 (6 bases). Germline V gene sequence: CDR1 DFQATT, CDR2 SNEGSKA (reference sequence). CDR3 length: 11 amino acids. CDR3 sequence reads: CTAGTRETQYF. CDR3 sequence (DNA): TGCACCGCCGGGACAAGAGAGACCCAGTACTTC.

Here the CDR3 reads CASIGQGTNEKLFF. The DNA for the CDR3 is TGCGCCAGCATCGGACAGGGGACTAATGAAAAACTGTTTTTT. This chain links TRBV10-2 with TRBJ1-4, with 9 positions matching TRBD1. CDR3 length: 14 residues. J gave up 2 bases and V 7 bases, and 2 bases lay outside the gene matches. The V gene's germline CDR1 is WSHSY and CDR2 SAAADI.

The V and J genes are TRBV27 and TRBJ2-1, with 7 nucleotides matching TRBD2. CDR1 MNHEY and CDR2 SMNVEV come from the germline V gene (reference sequence). Trimming at V came to 7 bases and at J to 3 bases, leaving 3 bases not matched to a gene. This CDR3 comprises 13 residues. The CDR3 DNA follows: TGTGCCAGCATTAGGGACTACTACAATGAGCAGTTCTTC. This gives the protein CASIRDYYNEQFF.

The V call is TRBV7-8, the J call TRBJ1-2; TRBD1 matches at 8 bases. The CDR3 has 13 residues. V gave up 3 bases and J gave up 4 bases; unmatched junction bases: 1. Germline loops: CDR1 SGHVS, CDR2 FQNEAQ. CDR3 in amino acids: CASSFGTGYGYTF. The CDR3 DNA reads as TGTGCCAGCAGCTTCGGGACAGGCTATGGCTACACCTTC.

J is TRBJ1-1 and V is TRBV18; D unclear. V was clipped by 0 bases and J by 0 bases, with 11 bases between them. The length of the CDR3 is 16 residues. CDR1 and CDR2 from the germline V gene are KGHSH and LQKENI. CDR3 loop: CASSPPGPQMNTEAFF. The CDR3, as DNA: TGTGCCAGCTCACCACCTGGCCCCCAGATGAACACTGAAGCTTTCTTT.

The V gene is TRBV28, the J gene TRBJ1-1; possibly TRBD1 for D (6 bases). The CDR3 runs to 12 residues. Germline-derived CDR1 and CDR2 are MDHEN and SYDVKM. Between the trimmed V and J ends, which lost 2 bases and 5 bases, there was a span of 6 bases. The CDR3 DNA sequence: TGTGCCAGCAGTTTACAGGGGACTGAAGCTTTCTTT. It is translated as CASSLQGTEAFF.

The chain combines TRBV19 with TRBJ1-6; unclear D gene. This CDR3 has 15 amino acids. Germline V CDR1 and CDR2: LNHDA, SQIVND (reference sequence). Trimming shortened V by 3 bases and J by 6 bases, and 12 bases separated the two germline ends. The CDR3 sequence is CASSIESSINSPLHF. DNA for the CDR3: TGTGCCAGTAGTATTGAGAGCTCGATTAATTCACCCCTCCACTTT.

Written as DNA, the CDR3 is TGTGCCAGCGGGGACGCTTACAATGAGCAGTTCTTC. Protein product: CASGDAYNEQFF. The V and J genes are TRBV6-4 and TRBJ2-1; the D call may be TRBD1 or TRBD2 (5 bases each). The V gene's germline CDR1 is MRHNA and CDR2 SNTAGT. Trimming cost V 8 bases and J 4 bases, with 9 bases left between them. This CDR3 region has 12 residues.

The V call is TRBV18, the J call TRBJ2-1, with a possible D match to TRBD2 (5 bases). The V end was cut by 4 bases, the J end by 5 bases, with 15 bases between. The CDR3 has 15 amino acids. Germline loops: CDR1 KGHSH, CDR2 LQKENI. CDR3 region: CASSRASRLDNEQFF. CDR3 nucleotides: TGTGCCAGCTCACGGGCTAGCCGCCTGGACAATGAGCAGTTCTTC. The complete variable domain, with remaining parts taken from reference TRBV18 and TRBJ2-1, reads NAGVMQNPRHLVRRRGQEARLRCSPMKGHSHVYWYRQLPEEGLKFMVYLQKENIIDESGMPKERFSAEFPKEGPSILRIQQVVRGDSAAYFCASSRASRLDNEQFFGPGTRLTVL.

The chain joins TRBV7-8 to TRBJ2-3; TRBD2 agrees at 11 bases. Per germline, CDR1 SGHVS and CDR2 FQNEAQ. V shed 1 base and J 7 bases; nucleotides not matched to a gene: 13. The CDR3 runs to 18 residues. CDR3 coding DNA: TGTGCCAGCAGCTTAGAGGCGCTAGCGGGGGGAAGTGCTCATACGCAGTATTTT. Translating it yields CASSLEALAGGSAHTQYF.

Comments on this clone: Other DNA sequences in this sample translate to the same CDR3. This rearrangement joins TRBV27 to TRBJ2-7; the D gene could be TRBD1 or TRBD2 (5 bases each). Germline loops: CDR1 MNHEY, CDR2 SMNVEV (reference sequence). The V end was cut by 4 bases, the J end by 2 bases, with 9 bases between. The CDR3 has 13 residues. CDR3 in amino acids: CASSSGHPYEQYF. CDR3 sequence (DNA): TGTGCCAGCAGTTCGGGGCACCCCTACGAGCAGTACTTC.

This chain connects TRBV20-1 to TRBJ2-7; TRBD1 is a possible D gene (6 bases). The CDR3 extends over 14 amino acids. Germline V gene sequence: CDR1 DFQATT, CDR2 SNEGSKA (reference sequence). V was cut by 3 bases and J by 2 bases, with 14 bases left in between. For the CDR3, the DNA is TGCAGTGCTAGTGAGGCAGGGGAACCCTACGAGCAGTACTTC. The encoded protein is CSASEAGEPYEQYF.

V usage is TRBV28 and J usage is TRBJ2-3; a possible D gene is TRBD1 (5 bases). Deletions cut 3 bases from V and 0 bases from J, with 7 bases between. Germline loops: CDR1 MDHEN, CDR2 SYDVKM. The CDR3 runs to 14 residues. The CDR3 spells CASSLTDSTDTQYF. The CDR3 bases are TGTGCCAGCAGTTTGACAGACAGCACAGATACGCAGTATTTT.

The V call is TRBV7-6, the J call TRBJ2-5; D remains ambiguous. Trimming took 5 bases from V and 2 from J, leaving 9 bases between them. The V gene's germline CDR1 is SGHVS and CDR2 FNYEAQ. The length of the CDR3 is 13 residues. Written as DNA, the CDR3 is TGTGCCAGCAGCCTCCGAGTACAAGAGACCCAGTACTTC. It yields the protein CASSLRVQETQYF.

The chain joins TRBV3-1 (or the pseudogene TRBV3-2) to TRBJ1-1, with TRBD1 matching 7 bases. The CDR3 consists of 14 residues. V lost 4 bases and J lost 0; bases outside the gene matches: 2. Germline-derived CDR1 and CDR2 are LGHDT and YNNKEL (reference sequence). This CDR3 is CASSRTGVNTEAFF. For the CDR3, the DNA is TGTGCCAGCAGCCGTACAGGGGTGAACACTGAAGCTTTCTTT.

This clone was recorded a few times. The V and J genes are TRBV6-5 and TRBJ1-1; D not certain. The germline gives CDR1 MNHEY, CDR2 SVGAGI. The V end was cut by 0 bases, the J end by 5 bases, with 13 bases between. CDR3 length: 15 residues. The CDR3 bases are TGTGCCAGCAGTTACTCCGGAGGACGGAGGACTGAAGCTTTCTTT. It yields the protein CASSYSGGRRTEAFF.

V gene TRBV19 combines with J gene TRBJ1-5; D gene ambiguous. Trimming stripped 3 bases from V and 1 base from J, with 4 bases between. This CDR3 comprises 13 residues. Germline lookup yields CDR1 LNHDA and CDR2 SQIVND (reference sequence). CDR3 residues: CASSMLSNQPQHF. The CDR3 bases are TGTGCCAGTAGTATGCTGAGCAATCAGCCCCAGCATTTT.

In this sample, this clone turned up once. The CDR3 loop reads CASSLLQGISGANVLTF. CDR3 coding DNA: TGTGCCAGCAGCTTATTGCAGGGTATTAGTGGGGCCAACGTCCTGACTTTC. The genes are TRBV7-3 and TRBJ2-6, with D possibly matching TRBD1 (5 bases). Trimming left V 2 bases short and J 3 bases short, with 14 bases between. This CDR3 spans 17 amino acids. Germline values: CDR1 SGHTA, CDR2 FQGTGA. The full variable domain, with the rest looked up from reference TRBV7-3 and TRBJ2-6, is GAGVSQTPSNKVTEKGKYVELRCDPISGHTALYWYRQSLGQGPEFLIYFQGTGAADDSGLPNDRFFAVRPEGSVSTLKIQRTERGDSAVYLCASSLLQGISGANVLTFGAGSRLTVL.

This clone was counted once. V usage is TRBV6-6 and J usage is TRBJ2-6, with D perhaps given as TRBD1 or TRBD2 (6 bases each). CDR1 is MNHNY and CDR2 is SVGAGI in the germline V gene (reference sequence). The V and J ends lost 6 bases and 0 bases respectively, with 12 bases between them. This CDR3 spans 16 amino acids. In DNA form, the CDR3 reads TGTGCCAGCAGCCTAGGGGGGCCCTCTGGGGCCAACGTCCTGACTTTC. This encodes CASSLGGPSGANVLTF.

The chain has TRBV29-1 and TRBJ2-4; D is unclear. The CDR3 runs 12 residues. V was pared by 7 bases and J by 5 bases, with 12 bases between. Germline CDR1 SQVTM, CDR2 ANQGSEA. The CDR3 loop reads CSGEGHQNIQYF. Written as DNA, the CDR3 is TGCAGCGGCGAAGGCCACCAAAACATTCAGTACTTC.

The chain employs TRBV14 and TRBJ1-2; a weak D match, TRBD1 (5 bases). The germline V gene encodes CDR1 SGHDN and CDR2 FVKESK. V shed 5 bases and J shed 7 bases, with 17 bases lying between them. The CDR3 length is 14 residues. CDR3 sequence (DNA): TGTGCCAGCAGCATACATGGAGGGGAAAGTGGCTACACCTTC. Its translation is CASSIHGGESGYTF.

This sequence joins TRBV21-1 and TRBJ2-6; no check of the table's D call, TRBD1, against the DNA was made. TRBV21-1 is a pseudogene locus. There are 20 residues in the CDR3. The CDR3 sequence: CASSTLRPGQGAPGANVLTF. Here the CDR3 DNA reads TGTGCCAGCAGCACCCTAAGGCCGGGACAGGGGGCCCCTGGGGCCAACGTCCTGACTTTC.